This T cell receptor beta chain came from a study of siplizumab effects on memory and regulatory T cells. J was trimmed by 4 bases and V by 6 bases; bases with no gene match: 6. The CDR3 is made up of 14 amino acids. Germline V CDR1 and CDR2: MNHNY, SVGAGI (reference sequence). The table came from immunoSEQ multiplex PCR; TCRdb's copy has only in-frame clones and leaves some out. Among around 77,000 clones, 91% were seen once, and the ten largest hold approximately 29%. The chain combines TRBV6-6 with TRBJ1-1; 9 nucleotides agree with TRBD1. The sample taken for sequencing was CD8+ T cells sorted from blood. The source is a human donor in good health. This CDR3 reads CASRDRGKGTEAFF. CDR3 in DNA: TGTGCCAGCAGGGACAGGGGAAAGGGCACTGAAGCTTTCTTT.